The 25 T cell receptor beta chains presented below share a single source sample, sequenced in a study of blood T cells in healthy people across ages (dated by TCRdb to the mid-2010s). The library was generated by 5' RACE. Sequencing instrument: Illumina HiSeq 2500. A second PCR of roughly 7 to 11 cycles was performed with a sample-barcoded 5' primer and a J-beta primer mix. The public reads were reprocessed in TCRdb via fastp at Q25 and MiXCR, keeping in-frame beta chains. Duplicate CDR3 protein sequences are folded into a single record with the most common DNA and genes. In this sample the table shows 700,000 to 850,000 distinct CDR3 sequences, about 37% of which occur a single time. The ten largest clones capture approximately 12% of the sample. The sequencing input was blood. These receptors came from a man between 18 and 35 years old in good health.

The rearrangement links TRBV30 to TRBJ2-5; D might be TRBD2 (7 bases). Near its end, the DNA agrees better with TRBJ2-7, so the J call may be wrong. CDR3 length equals 14 residues. The germline V gene has CDR1 GTSNPN and CDR2 SVGIG (reference sequence). The CDR3 is CAWSSRRGGVEQYF. Here the CDR3 DNA reads TGTGCCTGGAGCTCCCGGAGGGGGGGCGTCGAGCAGTACTTC.

This clonotype was detected a few times. The chain is built from TRBV7-6 and TRBJ1-4; TRBD1 matches 9 bases. The CDR3 length is 16 residues. The V segment lost 0 bases and the J segment 7 bases; nucleotides outside the gene matches: 6. CDR1 SGHVS and CDR2 FNYEAQ come from the germline V gene. The CDR3 nucleotides are TGTGCCAGCAGCTTAGCCCGGGGGACAGGGAGTGAAAAACTGTTTTTT. Amino acid sequence: CASSLARGTGSEKLFF.

The J gene is TRBJ2-1, the V gene TRBV27; TRBD2 might be the D (5 bases). The CDR3 totals 15 residues. The germline V gene encodes CDR1 MNHEY and CDR2 SMNVEV (reference sequence). The V gene lost 3 bases and the J gene lost 11 bases, with 20 bases spanning the gap. The CDR3 region is CASSFGLAERWKQFF. The CDR3 DNA follows: TGTGCCAGCAGTTTCGGGCTAGCCGAGAGGTGGAAGCAGTTCTTC.

A few counts support this clonotype. The chain has TRBV5-1 and TRBJ1-2, with D perhaps matching TRBD1 (5 bases). Trimming removed 0 bases at V and 8 bases at J, with 17 bases between. This CDR3 region has 15 residues. Germline CDR1 SGHRS, CDR2 YFSETQ. The CDR3 DNA follows: TGCGCCAGCAGCTTGGTGGGGACGCAAATGGGAGGCTACACCTTC. Residues: CASSLVGTQMGGYTF.

The chain carries TRBV5-1 and TRBJ2-5; D not certain. The end of the DNA is better explained by TRBJ2-7, so the J call may be wrong. Germline loops: CDR1 SGHRS, CDR2 YFSETQ. The CDR3 spans 13 residues. CDR3 nucleotide sequence: TGCGCCAGCAGCTTGCTTGTGGACGGCGAGCAGTACTTC. This sequence encodes CASSLLVDGEQYF.

V gene TRBV10-3 combines with J gene TRBJ2-1, with 8 bases lining up with TRBD2. The CDR3 contains 18 residues. The V segment lost 0 bases and the J segment 2 bases; nucleotides outside the gene matches: 9. Per germline, CDR1 ENHRY and CDR2 SYGVKD. CDR3 coding DNA: TGTGCCATCAGTGAGTCGACTCGTACTAGCGGACCCTACAATGAGCAGTTCTTC. Translated, it gives CAISESTRTSGPYNEQFF.

The chain recombines TRBV7-8 with TRBJ2-3; 10 nucleotides align to TRBD2. The J segment lost 4 bases and the V segment lost 5 bases, leaving 9 bases of the junction unmatched. This CDR3 contains 16 residues. In germline, CDR1 is SGHVS, CDR2 FQNEAQ. CDR3 bases: TGTGCCAGCAGCCCTAGAGCGGGGGGGTTGTCAGATACGCAGTATTTT. Protein product: CASSPRAGGLSDTQYF.

This rearrangement joins TRBV2 to TRBJ2-3, with D unclear. The CDR3 is 13 residues long. Germline V CDR1 and CDR2: SNHLY, FYNNEI. The V and J ends lost 4 bases and 4 bases respectively, with 9 bases between them. CDR3 amino acids: CASSGKEADTQYF. Written as DNA, the CDR3 is TGTGCCAGCAGTGGCAAAGAAGCAGATACGCAGTATTTT.

CDR3 amino acids: CASRKGGNQETQYF. CDR3 DNA sequence: TGTGCCAGCAGGAAAGGGGGAAACCAAGAGACCCAGTACTTC. The rearrangement joins TRBV7-3 to TRBJ2-5; perhaps TRBD1 as D (6 bases). Germline CDR1 SGHTA, CDR2 FQGTGA. The CDR3 has 14 amino acids. The ends were cut back, 6 bases at V and 0 bases at J, with 11 bases in the middle.

The chain has TRBV5-1 and TRBJ1-4; maybe TRBD1 (6 bases). The V gene's germline CDR1 is SGHRS and CDR2 YFSETQ. Trimming stripped 5 bases from V and 8 bases from J, with 16 bases between. The CDR3 is made up of 14 amino acids. The DNA of the CDR3 is TGCGCCAGCAGACAACCCGGACAGACCGAAAAACTGTTTTTT. This gives the protein CASRQPGQTEKLFF.

This clonotype has a handful of counts. The CDR3 DNA reads TGTGCCAGCAGCTTGAGGATTGTGACCTCTGGGGCCAACGTCCTGACTTTC. Its translation is CASSLRIVTSGANVLTF. The chain uses TRBV7-2 and TRBJ2-6; D gene uncertain. This CDR3 contains 17 residues. Germline V gene data show CDR1 as SGHTA and CDR2 as FQGNSA. V was trimmed by 3 bases and J by 0 bases, leaving 12 bases between them. Filled out from reference TRBV7-2 and TRBJ2-6, the complete variable domain reads GAGVSQSPSNKVTEKGKDVELRCDPISGHTALYWYRQSLGQGLEFLIYFQGNSAPDKSGLPSDRFSAERTGGSVSTLTIQRTQQEDSAVYLCASSLRIVTSGANVLTFGAGSRLTVL.

The table lists this clonotype with many counts. J is TRBJ1-6 and V is TRBV5-1, with D uncertain. The V end was cut by 5 bases, the J end by 6 bases, with 6 bases between. In germline, CDR1 is SGHRS, CDR2 YFSETQ. This CDR3 contains 12 residues. CDR3 region: CASRGSNSPLHF. For the CDR3, the DNA is TGCGCCAGCAGGGGGTCTAATTCACCCCTCCACTTT.

The V gene is TRBV6-9, the J gene TRBJ2-1; possible D gene TRBD1, 6 bases. Germline lookup yields CDR1 MNHGY and CDR2 SVAAGI. Trimming cost V 11 bases and J 2 bases, with 19 bases left between them. The CDR3 is 15 residues long. The CDR3 DNA reads TGTGCCTCACGCCTGAGGGGGACCACCTACAATGAGCAGTTCTTC. Translation: CASRLRGTTYNEQFF.

This clonotype showed up just a few times. V usage is TRBV28 and J usage is TRBJ1-5; D may be TRBD1 (5 bases). Trimming shortened V by 5 bases and J by 0 bases, and 11 bases separated the two germline ends. Germline loops: CDR1 MDHEN, CDR2 SYDVKM. There are 15 residues in the CDR3. In DNA, the CDR3 is TGTGCCAGCAGTAACCGGGACTATAGCAATCAGCCCCAGCATTTT. Protein product: CASSNRDYSNQPQHF. Supplemented by reference TRBV28 and TRBJ1-5, the full variable domain reads DVKVTQSSRYLVKRTGEKVFLECVQDMDHENMFWYRQDPGLGLRLIYFSYDVKMKEKGDIPEGYSVSREKKERFSLILESASTNQTSMYLCASSNRDYSNQPQHFGDGTRLSIL.

This clonotype turned up a few times. This chain joins TRBV12-3 or TRBV12-4 and TRBJ1-1, with no clear D. V was clipped by 2 bases and J by 7 bases, with 8 bases between them. The CDR3 is made up of 12 amino acids. This CDR3 reads CASSLRQYEAFF. The CDR3 DNA follows: TGTGCCAGCAGTTTAAGGCAGTATGAAGCTTTCTTT.

This chain joins TRBV4-2 and TRBJ2-3; 14 nucleotides agree with TRBD2. Germline V CDR1 and CDR2: LGHNA, YNFKEQ. Trimming removed 3 bases from V and 6 bases from J; junction bases left unmatched: 2. CDR3 size: 15 residues. CDR3 protein: CASSQTSGGGDTQYF. In DNA form, the CDR3 reads TGTGCCAGCAGCCAGACTAGCGGGGGGGGGGATACGCAGTATTTT.

The rearrangement joins TRBV29-1 to TRBJ2-4; tentative D call: TRBD1 (5 bases). TRBJ2-7 explains the end of the DNA better; the J call may be wrong. The CDR3 is 13 amino acids. Germline-derived CDR1 and CDR2 are SQVTM and ANQGSEA. The CDR3 region is CSVQAGKGYEQYF. The CDR3 nucleotides read TGCAGCGTTCAGGCAGGGAAGGGGTACGAGCAGTACTTC.

This clonotype was seen repeatedly, ten times or more. This rearrangement joins TRBV10-2 to TRBJ2-7; no clear D gene. The CDR3 is 11 amino acids. CDR1 is WSHSY and CDR2 is SAAADI in the germline V gene. Trimming took off 4 bases at V and 7 bases at J, with 8 bases between the two ends. The CDR3 DNA follows: TGCGCCAGCAGTGGGCTTGGAGAGCAGTACTTC. The encoded protein is CASSGLGEQYF.

The V call is TRBV7-2, the J call TRBJ2-3; D may be TRBD2 (7 bases). CDR1 and CDR2 from the germline V gene are SGHTA and FQGNSA. There are 17 residues in the CDR3. V shed 5 bases and J shed 0 bases, with 18 bases lying between them. The CDR3 loop reads CASSTLGAGASTDTQYF. Written as DNA, the CDR3 is TGTGCCAGCAGCACGCTTGGGGCGGGGGCGAGCACAGATACGCAGTATTTT.

Only a few counts were recorded for this clonotype. V and J are TRBV4-1 and TRBJ2-1; 9 nucleotides line up with TRBD2. Looked up from germline, CDR1 is MGHRA and CDR2 is YSYEKL. Trimming took 0 bases from V and 2 from J; bases not matched to a gene: 8. This CDR3 has 18 amino acids. CDR3 amino acids: CASSQEVGAGGTYNEQFF. The CDR3 bases are TGCGCCAGCAGCCAAGAGGTTGGGGCGGGGGGGACCTACAATGAGCAGTTCTTC.

V is TRBV4-3 and J is TRBJ1-1, with D hard to call. The CDR3 extends over 14 amino acids. Germline V gene sequence: CDR1 LGHNA, CDR2 YSLEER. The ends were cut back, 0 bases at V and 5 bases at J, with 10 bases in the middle. The CDR3 here is CASSQDAWVTEAFF. CDR3 bases: TGCGCCAGCAGCCAAGATGCATGGGTAACTGAAGCTTTCTTT.

There are a few counts of this clonotype. This chain uses TRBV12-3 or TRBV12-4 with TRBJ2-1, with 8 bases lining up with TRBD1. The J call may be incorrect, as the DNA end agrees better with TRBJ2-7. The CDR3 covers 13 residues. This CDR3 reads CATSGGPYNEQYF. The CDR3 DNA is TGTGCCACCTCAGGGGGCCCCTACAATGAGCAGTACTTC.

This clonotype was seen more than once but under ten times. The rearrangement links TRBV5-1 to TRBJ1-2, with D possibly being TRBD1 (5 bases). Per the germline V gene, CDR1 is SGHRS and CDR2 is YFSETQ. The V end was cut by 0 bases, the J end by 0 bases, with 9 bases between. The CDR3 is 15 amino acids. CDR3 in amino acids: CASSLAWGANYGYTF. The CDR3 DNA follows: TGCGCCAGCAGCTTGGCCTGGGGGGCTAACTATGGCTACACCTTC.

This sequence joins TRBV2 and TRBJ1-6; a weak D match, TRBD1 (5 bases). This CDR3 region has 14 residues. CDR1 SNHLY and CDR2 FYNNEI come from the germline V gene. The V gene lost 6 bases and the J gene lost 7 bases, with 13 bases spanning the gap. The CDR3 loop is CASRASGGNSPLHF. The DNA for the CDR3 is TGTGCCAGCAGAGCCTCGGGGGGGAATTCACCCCTCCACTTT.

The chain recombines TRBV2 with TRBJ2-1, with D maybe TRBD2 (6 bases). Germline V lookup: CDR1 SNHLY, CDR2 FYNNEI. The CDR3 is 15 residues long. Trimming took off 5 bases at V and 4 bases at J, with 15 bases between the two ends. CDR3 amino acids: CASSPGLPTYNEQFF. CDR3 bases: TGTGCCAGCAGTCCTGGACTACCAACATACAATGAGCAGTTCTTC.